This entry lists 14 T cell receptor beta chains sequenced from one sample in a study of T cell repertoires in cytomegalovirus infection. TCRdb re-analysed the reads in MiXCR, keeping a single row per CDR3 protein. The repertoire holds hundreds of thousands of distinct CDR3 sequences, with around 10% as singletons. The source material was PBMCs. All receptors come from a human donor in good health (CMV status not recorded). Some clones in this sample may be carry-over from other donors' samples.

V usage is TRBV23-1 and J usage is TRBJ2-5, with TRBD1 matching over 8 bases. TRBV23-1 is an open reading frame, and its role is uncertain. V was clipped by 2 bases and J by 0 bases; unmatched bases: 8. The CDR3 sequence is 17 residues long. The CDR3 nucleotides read TGCGCCAGCAGTCAACCCAGGGGGCGGGGATACCAAGAGACCCAGTACTTC. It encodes CASSQPRGRGYQETQYF.

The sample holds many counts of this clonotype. The CDR3: CASSLAGSPIRSNQPQHF. CDR3 coding DNA: TGTGCCAGCAGCTTAGCCGGCAGCCCGATTAGAAGCAATCAGCCCCAGCATTTT. V usage is TRBV13 and J usage is TRBJ1-5; no firm D call. Germline loops: CDR1 PRHDT, CDR2 FYEKMQ (reference sequence). Trimming left V 1 base short and J 1 base short, with 17 bases between. This CDR3 region has 18 residues.

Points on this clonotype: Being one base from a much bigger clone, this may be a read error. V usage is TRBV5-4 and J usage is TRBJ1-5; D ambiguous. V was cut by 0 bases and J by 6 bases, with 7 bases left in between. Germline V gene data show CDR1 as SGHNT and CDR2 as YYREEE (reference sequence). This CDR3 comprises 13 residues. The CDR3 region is CASSLDCAQPQHF. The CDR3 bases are TGTGCCAGCAGCTTGGACTGCGCTCAGCCCCAGCATTTT.

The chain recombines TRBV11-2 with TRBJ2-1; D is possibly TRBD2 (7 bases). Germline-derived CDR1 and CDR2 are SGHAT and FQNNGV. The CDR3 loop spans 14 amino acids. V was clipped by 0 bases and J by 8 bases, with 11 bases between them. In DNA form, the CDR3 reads TGTGCCAGCAGCTTAGAGGGGGGGCTCGATGAGCAGTTCTTC. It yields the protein CASSLEGGLDEQFF.

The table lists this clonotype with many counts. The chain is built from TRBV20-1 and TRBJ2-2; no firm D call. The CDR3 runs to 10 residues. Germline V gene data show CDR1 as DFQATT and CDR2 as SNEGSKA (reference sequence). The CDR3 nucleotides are TGCAGCGCCTGGGCCGGGGAGCTGTTTTTT. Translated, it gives CSAWAGELFF.

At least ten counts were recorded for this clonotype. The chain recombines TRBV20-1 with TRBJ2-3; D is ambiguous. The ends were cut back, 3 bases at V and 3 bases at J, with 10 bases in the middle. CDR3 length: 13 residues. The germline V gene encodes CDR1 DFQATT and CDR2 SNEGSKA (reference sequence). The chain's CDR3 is CSASPSSTDTQYF. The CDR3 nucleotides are TGCAGTGCTAGCCCTAGTTCAACAGATACGCAGTATTTT.

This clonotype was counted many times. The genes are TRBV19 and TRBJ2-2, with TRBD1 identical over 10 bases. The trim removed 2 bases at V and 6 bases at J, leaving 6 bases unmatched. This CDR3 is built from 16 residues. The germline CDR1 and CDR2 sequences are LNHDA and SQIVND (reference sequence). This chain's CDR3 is CASSIRDRGVAGELFF. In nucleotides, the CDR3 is TGTGCCAGTAGTATAAGGGACAGGGGAGTAGCCGGGGAGCTGTTTTTT.

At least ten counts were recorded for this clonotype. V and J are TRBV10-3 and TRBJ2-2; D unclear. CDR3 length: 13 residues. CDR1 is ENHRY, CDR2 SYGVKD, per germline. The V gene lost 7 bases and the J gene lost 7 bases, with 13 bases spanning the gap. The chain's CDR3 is CAITAAVNGELFF. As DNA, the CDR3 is TGTGCCATCACCGCGGCAGTAAACGGGGAGCTGTTTTTT.

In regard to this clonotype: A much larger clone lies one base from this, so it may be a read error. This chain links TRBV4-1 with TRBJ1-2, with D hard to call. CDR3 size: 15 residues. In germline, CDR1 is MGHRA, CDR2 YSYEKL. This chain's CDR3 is CASSQDLSLFYGYSF. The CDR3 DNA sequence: TGCGCCAGCAGCCAAGACCTTTCATTGTTCTATGGCTACTCCTTC.

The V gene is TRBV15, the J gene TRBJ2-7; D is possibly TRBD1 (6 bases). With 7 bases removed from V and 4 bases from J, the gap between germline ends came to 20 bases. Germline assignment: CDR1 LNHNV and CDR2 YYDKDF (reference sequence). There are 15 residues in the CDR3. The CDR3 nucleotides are TGTGCCACCACTCGGGACATCTCTTCTGGTTACGAGCAGTACTTC. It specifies CATTRDISSGYEQYF.

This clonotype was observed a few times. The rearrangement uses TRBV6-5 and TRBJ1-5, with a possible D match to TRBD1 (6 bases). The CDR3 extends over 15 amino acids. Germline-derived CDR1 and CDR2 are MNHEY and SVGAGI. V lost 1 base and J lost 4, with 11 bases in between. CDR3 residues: CASSYFGGPNQPQHF. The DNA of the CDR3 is TGTGCCAGCAGTTACTTCGGGGGCCCTAATCAGCCCCAGCATTTT.

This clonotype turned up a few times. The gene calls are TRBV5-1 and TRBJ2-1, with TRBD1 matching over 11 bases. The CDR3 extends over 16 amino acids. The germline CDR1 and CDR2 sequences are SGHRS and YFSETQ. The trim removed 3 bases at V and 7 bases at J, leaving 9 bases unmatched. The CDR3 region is CASSSDRGRRANEQFF. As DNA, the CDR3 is TGCGCCAGCAGCTCGGACAGGGGGCGCAGGGCTAATGAGCAGTTCTTC.

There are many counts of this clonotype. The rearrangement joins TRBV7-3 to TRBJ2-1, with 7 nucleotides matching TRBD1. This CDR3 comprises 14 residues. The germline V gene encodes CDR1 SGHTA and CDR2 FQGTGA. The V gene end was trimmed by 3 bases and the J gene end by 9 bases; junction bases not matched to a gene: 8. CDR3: CASSFATGYSEQFF. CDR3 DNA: TGTGCCAGCAGCTTCGCGACAGGGTATAGTGAGCAGTTCTTC. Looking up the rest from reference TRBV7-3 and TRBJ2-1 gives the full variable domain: GAGVSQTPSNKVTEKGKYVELRCDPISGHTALYWYRQSLGQGPEFLIYFQGTGAADDSGLPNDRFFAVRPEGSVSTLKIQRTERGDSAVYLCASSFATGYSEQFFGPGTRLTVL.

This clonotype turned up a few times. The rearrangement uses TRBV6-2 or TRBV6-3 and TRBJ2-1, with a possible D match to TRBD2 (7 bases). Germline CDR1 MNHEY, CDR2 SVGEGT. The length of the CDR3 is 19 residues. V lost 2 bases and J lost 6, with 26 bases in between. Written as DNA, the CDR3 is TGTGCCAGCAGTTACAAGGCGTCGGGGGGCTTTATTGGAAGCAATGAGCAGTTCTTC. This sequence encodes CASSYKASGGFIGSNEQFF.